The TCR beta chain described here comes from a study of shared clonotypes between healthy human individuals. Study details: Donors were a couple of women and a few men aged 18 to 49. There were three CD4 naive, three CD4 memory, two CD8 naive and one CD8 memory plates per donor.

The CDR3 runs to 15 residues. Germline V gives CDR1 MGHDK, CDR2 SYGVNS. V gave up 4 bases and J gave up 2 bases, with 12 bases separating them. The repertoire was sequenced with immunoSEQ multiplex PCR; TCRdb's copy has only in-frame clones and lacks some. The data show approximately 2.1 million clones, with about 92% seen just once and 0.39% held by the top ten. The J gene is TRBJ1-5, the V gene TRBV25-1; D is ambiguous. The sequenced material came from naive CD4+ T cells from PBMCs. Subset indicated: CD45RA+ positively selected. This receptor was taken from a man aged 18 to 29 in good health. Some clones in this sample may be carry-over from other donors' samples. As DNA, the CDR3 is TGTGCCAGCAGTGGGAAGGGTTTGGGCAATCAGCCCCAGCATTTT. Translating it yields CASSGKGLGNQPQHF.